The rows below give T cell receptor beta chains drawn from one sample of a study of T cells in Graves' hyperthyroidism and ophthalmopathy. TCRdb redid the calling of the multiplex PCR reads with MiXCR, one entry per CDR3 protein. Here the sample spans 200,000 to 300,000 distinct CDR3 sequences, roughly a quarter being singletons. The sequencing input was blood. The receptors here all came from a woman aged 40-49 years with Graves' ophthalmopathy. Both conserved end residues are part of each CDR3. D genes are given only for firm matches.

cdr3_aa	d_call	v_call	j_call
CASSLSGALIYGYTF	.	TRBV27	TRBJ1-2
CASSPPGLDAGEQYF	TRBD2	TRBV6-1	TRBJ2-7
CASMDVEPYEQYF	.	TRBV2	TRBJ2-7
CASSPSGSETQYF	TRBD2	TRBV7-8	TRBJ2-5
CASSQQGALGYTF	TRBD1	TRBV3-1	TRBJ1-2
CASSLNGGEQYF	.	TRBV27	TRBJ2-7
CASSEDQTLRTTGVYGYTF	.	TRBV6-1	TRBJ1-2
CASRAPTANKNNYGYTF	.	TRBV28	TRBJ1-2
CSVEGLAGTYEQYF	TRBD2	TRBV29-1	TRBJ2-7
CASSPGQGIPALSGNTIYF	TRBD1	TRBV9	TRBJ1-3
CAWSTGPEAYEQYF	.	TRBV30	TRBJ2-7
CASSFRGSTEAFF	.	TRBV12-3/TRBV12-4	TRBJ1-1
CASSPTDIQETQYF	.	TRBV7-2	TRBJ2-5
CASSLGESVTGELFF	.	TRBV7-7	TRBJ2-2
CASSDGIGEAFF	.	TRBV6-1	TRBJ1-1
CASSLFPTGPNQPQHF	TRBD1	TRBV28	TRBJ1-5
CASSFTRGNGYTF	.	TRBV13	TRBJ1-2
CASSSPGQEYNEQFF	TRBD1	TRBV13	TRBJ2-1
CASKRTDGKNTEAFF	.	TRBV3-1	TRBJ1-1
CASIWGSNYGYTF	.	TRBV2	TRBJ1-2
CASSNYVSLNTEACF	.	TRBV12-3/TRBV12-4	TRBJ1-1
CASTLIAGETQYF	TRBD2	TRBV12-3/TRBV12-4	TRBJ2-5
CASRKSGTSGSYEQYF	TRBD2	TRBV6-1	TRBJ2-7
CASSTQTGGNPYEQYF	TRBD1	TRBV6-2/TRBV6-3	TRBJ2-7
CASSLNPGQGGETQYF	TRBD1	TRBV5-1	TRBJ2-5
CASTPGAEAFF	.	TRBV28	TRBJ1-1